The source of this T cell receptor beta chain is a study of cytomegalovirus exposure and HLA in healthy donors. Germline V gives CDR1 SEHNR, CDR2 FQNEAQ (reference sequence). The CDR3 spans 12 residues. A few counts support this clone. Its ends do not fully match the called genes, so a read error is possible. Researchers ran the PCR with 60 Vbeta and 13 Jbeta primers. Produced via immunoSEQ multiplex PCR; TCRdb's table is partial and in-frame only. The data hold 150,000 to 200,000 clones, with roughly 70% observed a single time. The chain uses TRBV7-9 and TRBJ2-7; D possibly corresponds to TRBD1 (5 bases). The source material was PBMCs. This TCR was sampled from a woman aged 35 to 49 in good health and CMV-seropositive. This CDR3 reads CSSSDSSYEQYF. The CDR3 DNA reads as TGTTCCAGCAGCGACAGCTCCTACGAGCAGTACTTC.